Sequencing of this TCR beta chain was carried out in a study of blood T cells in healthy people across ages. In the study overall: Template-switching capture recovered about one barcoded beta molecule per two T cells. Study outcomes and limitations: In older individuals, TCR beta diversity per million T cells was lower, falling roughly linearly with age.

Comments on this clonotype: Its target is unknown.

The use of a sample-barcoded 5' primer and a J-beta primer mix characterized a second PCR of about 6 to 11 cycles. Each sample yielded at least 3 million CDR3-containing paired-end reads. From the 5' RACE reads, TCRdb called clonotypes with MiXCR, one entry per CDR3 protein. The sample consists of around 1.5 million distinct CDR3 sequences, roughly 40% of them appearing once. Germline lookup yields CDR1 SGHRS and CDR2 YFSETQ. V shed 0 bases and J shed 8 bases, with 14 bases lying between them. The CDR3 loop spans 14 amino acids. The clonotype was recovered from a woman aged 18-30 years in good health. This chain joins TRBV5-1 and TRBJ1-2, with D perhaps TRBD1 (5 bases). Sequencing was carried out using blood. In DNA, the CDR3 is TGCGCCAGCAGCTTGGACGAGGGGTTATGGGGCTACACCTTC. The encoded protein is CASSLDEGLWGYTF.